The sequence of this T cell receptor beta chain was determined in a study of read filtering for tumor transcriptome and immune sequencing. As for the study in general: Revised staging placed eight or nine patients in R-ISS I, 15 to 20 in II, more than 5 in III. Transcriptome libraries were built from DNase-treated RNA.

Per the germline V gene, CDR1 is SGHNT and CDR2 is YENEEA. There are 12 residues in the CDR3. For this clonotype: Antigen: not known. This probably arose from a read error, given a far larger clone one base away.

From approximately 430 ng of RNA, a library with molecular barcoded alpha/delta and beta/gamma adaptors was made. TCRdb itself ran the reads through MiXCR, one entry per CDR3 protein. Counted here are 35,000 to 50,000 distinct CDR3 sequences, over 9.5% occurring once; the ten biggest clones make up about 30%. Study results and caveats: Roughly 80% of IR-seq clonotypes had a single read, yet these held 3% to 4% of reads.

The clonotype was recovered from a donor over 35 with multiple myeloma. The chain carries TRBV11-3 and TRBJ2-1; no firm D call. Sequences were obtained from a population of CD138-negative cells sorted from bone marrow. CDR3 in DNA: TGTGCCAGCAGCCTTGTCAACAATGGGCAGTTCTTC. This sequence encodes CASSLVNNGQFF.